One and the same sample provided the 4 T cell receptor beta chains below, sequenced in a study of CD8+ T cells in alopecia areata. Following RNA extraction, reverse transcription yielded cDNA that acted as the sequencing template. Sequencing used immunoSEQ multiplex PCR; TCRdb keeps in-frame clones, though not all of them. The table has 200,000 to 250,000 clones, 50% to 60% seen once. This material consisted of CD4+ T cells sorted from blood, taken at week 0. The receptors originated from a human donor with alopecia areata.

The rearrangement joins TRBV10-2 to TRBJ1-1, with 10 bases fitting TRBD1. The CDR3 covers 13 residues. From germline, CDR1 is WSHSY and CDR2 SAAADI. The CDR3: CAVGGQGITEAFF. CDR3 DNA: TGCGCAGTAGGGGGACAGGGGATTACTGAAGCTTTCTTT.

This clone came up a few times. The chain carries TRBV5-1 and TRBJ2-6; D is perhaps TRBD1 (5 bases). Germline loops: CDR1 SGHRS, CDR2 YFSETQ. The CDR3 length is 16 residues. The germline V and J ends were trimmed by 2 bases and 1 base, with 10 bases remaining between them. CDR3 bases: TGCGCCAGCAGCTTCGCAGGGCAGTCTGGGGCCAACGTCCTGACTTTC. Amino acid sequence: CASSFAGQSGANVLTF.

The rearrangement links TRBV30 to TRBJ1-1, with D tentatively TRBD1 (5 bases). The germline V gene encodes CDR1 GTSNPN and CDR2 SVGIG (reference sequence). This CDR3 is built from 14 residues. V was trimmed by 2 bases and J by 1 base, leaving 11 bases between them. In DNA form, the CDR3 reads TGTGCCTGGAGTCAGGGACTCCCGAACACTGAAGCTTTCTTT. Translating gives CAWSQGLPNTEAFF. The complete variable domain, with remaining parts taken from reference TRBV30 and TRBJ1-1, reads SQTIHQWPATLVQPVGSPLSLECTVEGTSNPNLYWYRQAAGRGLQLLFYSVGIGQISSEVPQNLSASRPQDRQFILSSKKLLLSDSGFYLCAWSQGLPNTEAFFGQGTRLTVV.

This clone was seen just once. The chain recombines TRBV5-1 with TRBJ2-1; TRBD2 matches at 15 bases. The V segment lost 3 bases and the J segment 3 bases; nucleotides outside the gene matches: 7. The CDR3 sequence is 18 residues long. Germline V gene data show CDR1 as SGHRS and CDR2 as YFSETQ. In DNA form, the CDR3 reads TGCGCCAGCAGCTGGGGACTAGCGGGAGGACTTTTCTACAATGAGCAGTTCTTC. Amino acid sequence: CASSWGLAGGLFYNEQFF. The variable domain in full, with the rest retrieved from reference TRBV5-1 and TRBJ2-1, is KAGVTQTPRYLIKTRGQQVTLSCSPISGHRSVSWYQQTPGQGLQFLFEYFSETQRNKGNFPGRFSGRQFSNSRSEMNVSTLELGDSALYLCASSWGLAGGLFYNEQFFGPGTRLTVL.